Listed below are T cell receptor beta chains from one sample, sequenced in a study of post-analysis software for immune sequencing data. MiXCR, applied by TCRdb to the PCR reads, yields one record per CDR3 protein. The profile covers hundreds of thousands of distinct CDR3 sequences, with 36% appearing a single time and under 5.5% taken by the ten largest. Sequencing used blood. The receptor set was obtained from a girl under 18 with multiple sclerosis. CDR3s leave out the opening cysteine and the closing phenylalanine or tryptophan. D genes are given only for firm matches. Expanded clones get a size class; other rows say once, few or many, or leave the size out.

v_gene,d_gene,abundance,CDR3aa
TRBV10-3,.,.,AISESGAGEAF
TRBV6-5,TRBD2,many,ASSYREGRF
TRBV20-1,.,many,SAGGRGSNYGYT
TRBV3-1,.,many,ASSSSDSGVDTQY
TRBV10-3,TRBD1,many,AIRTGQTISGANVLT
TRBV10-3,TRBD2,few,AISESREINTGELF
TRBV5-6,.,many,ASSLETRGQETQY
TRBV7-8,.,few,ASSLGRGGQYQPQH
TRBV27,.,many,ASSPNRASGGSYT
TRBV12-3/TRBV12-4,.,many,ATSPWGQETQY
TRBV10-3,TRBD2,many,AITPSGALNEQF
TRBV5-6,.,many,ASSLVQGGPGTQY
TRBV7-2,TRBD1,.,ASSLGGTGKTAF
TRBV28,.,.,ASSSDMEMTYEQY
TRBV28,TRBD2,.,ASSFRLAGAAVQY
TRBV14,.,.,ASSLGRGNGQF
TRBV20-1,TRBD2,many,SATASGVGEQF
TRBV12-3/TRBV12-4,.,.,ASKVIADTQY
TRBV11-2,.,many,ASSLGDFPPLH
TRBV7-9,TRBD2,many,ASSSRTSFREQF
TRBV7-2,TRBD1,few,ASSLEQGAYQPQH
TRBV12-3/TRBV12-4,.,many,ASSRDRFLNTEAF
TRBV4-2,TRBD2,many,ASSQERLADTGELF
TRBV20-1,TRBD1,.,SAAPGDSTNQPQH
TRBV7-9,.,few,ASSFAGVDNEQF
TRBV2,TRBD2,many,ASSDKLAGGPEQF
TRBV27,.,many,ASSLGNNEQF
TRBV5-1,.,.,ASSQDPSGANVLT
TRBV20-1,TRBD1,many,SATRTGFGYT
TRBV10-3,TRBD2,.,AIKQGLAGVRDEQF
TRBV27,.,few,ASSRVLGVGELF
TRBV5-1,.,few,ASSFGSFSAGELF
TRBV12-3/TRBV12-4,TRBD2,few,ASSPIAGGAGELF
TRBV5-5,.,once,ASLRRDSTDTQY
TRBV20-1,TRBD1,.,SATRDRGRFGETQY
TRBV12-3/TRBV12-4,TRBD1,many,ASSPRTGGKNYGYT
TRBV7-9,.,many,ASSRPGSGETQY
TRBV7-6,.,many,ASSLERTDTQY
TRBV20-1,TRBD1,many,SARDGTGVVLF
TRBV9,TRBD1,.,ASSVHGQGGSYNEQF
TRBV27,.,few,ASSLSKRIPDHNEQF
TRBV28,.,.,ASSSPGANYEQY
TRBV7-9,TRBD1,few,ASSWGQMNTEAF
TRBV7-2,TRBD1,.,ASSGRQGVSNQPQH
TRBV25-1,.,many,ASSDGYSGANVLT
TRBV12-3/TRBV12-4,TRBD2,.,VSSRGTSGSSYEQY